A selection of T cell receptor beta chains follows, all from one sample in a study of cytomegalovirus exposure and HLA in healthy donors. Clones were sequenced by immunoSEQ multiplex PCR, and TCRdb holds only the in-frame ones, with some missing. The data hold about 190,000 clones, with 60% to 80% observed a single time. The specimen was PBMCs. These receptors came from a young woman in good health and CMV-seronegative. Each CDR3 is given with its conserved first and last residue. A D gene is named only where the DNA matches it firmly.

D	J	V	CDR3	DNA
TRBD1	TRBJ1-4	TRBV4-3	CASSQEQGRNEKLFF	TGCGCCAGCAGCCAAGAACAGGGGCGTAATGAAAAACTGTTTTTT
TRBD1	TRBJ1-3	TRBV11-2	CASSLVSGQGYSGNTIYF	TGTGCCAGCAGCTTAGTTAGTGGACAGGGCTACTCTGGAAACACCATATATTTT
TRBD1	TRBJ1-2	TRBV10-2	CASCLTKGANYGYTF	TGCGCCAGCTGCCTTACGAAGGGGGCGAACTATGGCTACACCTTC
TRBD1	TRBJ1-5	TRBV5-1	CASSLVRTGRASNQPQHF	TGCGCCAGCAGCTTGGTAAGGACAGGGCGGGCTAGCAATCAGCCCCAGCATTTT
TRBD2	TRBJ2-7	TRBV11-2	CASSPLRLAGGLEEQYF	TGTGCCAGCAGCCCCCTGAGATTAGCGGGAGGGCTTGAAGAGCAGTACTTC
.	TRBJ2-6	TRBV6-4	CASRAGQPSGANVLTF	TGTGCCAGCAGGGCAGGACAGCCCTCTGGGGCCAACGTCCTGACTTTC
.	TRBJ2-3	TRBV29-1	CSSDRGTDTQYF	TGCAGCTCCGACCGGGGCACAGATACGCAGTATTTT
.	TRBJ2-7	TRBV6-5	CASSYNNYEQYF	TGTGCCAGCAGTTACAACAACTACGAGCAGTACTTC
.	TRBJ2-7	TRBV10-1	CASARRVCYEQYF	TGCGCCAGCGCACGGAGGGTTTGCTACGAGCAGTACTTC
TRBD2	TRBJ2-7	TRBV11-2	CASSFPTSGSNEQYF	TGTGCCAGCAGCTTTCCTACTAGCGGGAGCAACGAGCAGTACTTC
TRBD2	TRBJ2-7	TRBV5-6	CASSFRLAGRWYEQYF	TGTGCCAGCAGCTTTAGACTAGCCGGAAGGTGGTACGAGCAGTACTTC